A single T cell receptor beta chain is shown here with its context. Antigen unknown. The data stem from a study of T cell responses to AZD1222 COVID-19 vaccine. Study-level findings and limits: Donors were largely white British and mainly female; clonal diversity was possibly underestimated.

Sequenced by immunoSEQ multiplex PCR; TCRdb stores in-frame clones only, minus some. The sample carries approximately 140,000 clones, approximately 93% recorded once. The sequenced sample was peripheral blood, obtained on day 0 of MenACWY control vaccination. This sequence was found in an adult in good health.

Here the CDR3 DNA reads TGTGCCAGCAGCTCGGGTGGAGGGACAAACTATGGCTACACCTTC. This gives the protein CASSSGGGTNYGYTF. The gene calls are TRBV5-4 and TRBJ1-2, with TRBD1 as a possible D gene (6 bases). The CDR3 consists of 15 residues. The V gene lost 3 bases and the J gene lost 2 bases, with 14 bases spanning the gap. Germline CDR1 reads SGHNT; CDR2 reads YYREEE (reference sequence).